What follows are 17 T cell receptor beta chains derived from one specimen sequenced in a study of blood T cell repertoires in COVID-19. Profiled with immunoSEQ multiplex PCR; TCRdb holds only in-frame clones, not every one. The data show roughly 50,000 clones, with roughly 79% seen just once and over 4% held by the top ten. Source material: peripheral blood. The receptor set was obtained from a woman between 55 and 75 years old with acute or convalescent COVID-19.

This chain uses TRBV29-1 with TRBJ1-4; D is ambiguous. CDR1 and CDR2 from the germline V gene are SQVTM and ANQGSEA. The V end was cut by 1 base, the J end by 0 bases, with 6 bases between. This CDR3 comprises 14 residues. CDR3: CSVEGGSTNEKLFF. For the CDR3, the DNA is TGCAGCGTTGAAGGAGGGTCAACTAATGAAAAACTGTTTTTT. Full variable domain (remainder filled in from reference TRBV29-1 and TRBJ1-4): SAVISQKPSRDICQRGTSLTIQCQVDSQVTMMFWYRQQPGQSLTLIATANQGSEATYESGFVIDKFPISRPNLTFSTLTVSNMSPEDSSIYLCSVEGGSTNEKLFFGSGTQLSVL.

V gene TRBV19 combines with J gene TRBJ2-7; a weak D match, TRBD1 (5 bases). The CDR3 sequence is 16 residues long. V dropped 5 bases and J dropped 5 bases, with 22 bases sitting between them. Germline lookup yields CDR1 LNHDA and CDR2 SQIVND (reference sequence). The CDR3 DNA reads TGTGCCAGTAGTGTTAGTCACAGTTCTAAAGGGGACGAGCAGTACTTC. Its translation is CASSVSHSSKGDEQYF.

The CDR3 here is CASTPNLSGRGEQYF. The CDR3 bases are TGCGCCAGCACCCCGAACCTTAGCGGGAGGGGTGAGCAGTACTTC. This chain links TRBV5-1 with TRBJ2-7; the match to TRBD2 covers 11 bases. V was pared by 6 bases and J by 7 bases, with 12 bases of the junction left unmatched. Germline V gives CDR1 SGHRS, CDR2 YFSETQ. The CDR3 spans 15 residues.

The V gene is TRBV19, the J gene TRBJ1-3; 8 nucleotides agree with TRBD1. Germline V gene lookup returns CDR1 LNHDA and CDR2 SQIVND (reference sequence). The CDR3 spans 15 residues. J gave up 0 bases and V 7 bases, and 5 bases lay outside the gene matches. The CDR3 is CASTDRASSGNTIYF. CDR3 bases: TGTGCCAGTACGGACAGGGCGAGCTCTGGAAACACCATATATTTT. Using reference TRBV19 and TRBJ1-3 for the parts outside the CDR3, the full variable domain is DGGITQSPKYLFRKEGQNVTLSCEQNLNHDAMYWYRQDPGQGLRLIYYSQIVNDFQKGDIAEGYSVSREKKESFPLTVTSAQKNPTAFYLCASTDRASSGNTIYFGEGSWLTVV.

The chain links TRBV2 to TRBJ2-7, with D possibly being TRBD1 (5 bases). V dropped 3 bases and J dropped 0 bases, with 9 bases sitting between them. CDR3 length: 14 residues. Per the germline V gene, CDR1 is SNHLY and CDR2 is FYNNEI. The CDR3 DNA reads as TGTGCCAGCAGTGAGCAGGGTAACTCCTACGAGCAGTACTTC. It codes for CASSEQGNSYEQYF.

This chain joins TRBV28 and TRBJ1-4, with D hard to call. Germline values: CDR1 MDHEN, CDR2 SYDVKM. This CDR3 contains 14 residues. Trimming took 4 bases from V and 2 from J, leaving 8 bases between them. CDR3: CASSSGSTNEKLFF. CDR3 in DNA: TGTGCCAGCAGTTCAGGCAGTACTAATGAAAAACTGTTTTTT.

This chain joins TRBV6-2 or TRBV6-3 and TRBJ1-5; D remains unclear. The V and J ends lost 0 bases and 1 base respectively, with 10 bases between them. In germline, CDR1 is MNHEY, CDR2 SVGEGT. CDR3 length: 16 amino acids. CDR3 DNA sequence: TGTGCCAGCAGTTACTCCGGCAGAGGGAGCAATCAGCCCCAGCATTTT. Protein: CASSYSGRGSNQPQHF.

The CDR3: CAWDGQASGNTIYF. The CDR3 coding sequence is TGTGCCTGGGACGGACAGGCTTCTGGAAACACCATATATTTT. The chain combines TRBV30 with TRBJ1-3; 7 positions match TRBD1. The CDR3 spans 14 residues. Germline V gene lookup returns CDR1 GTSNPN and CDR2 SVGIG (reference sequence). Trimming removed 5 bases from V and 1 base from J; junction bases left unmatched: 5.

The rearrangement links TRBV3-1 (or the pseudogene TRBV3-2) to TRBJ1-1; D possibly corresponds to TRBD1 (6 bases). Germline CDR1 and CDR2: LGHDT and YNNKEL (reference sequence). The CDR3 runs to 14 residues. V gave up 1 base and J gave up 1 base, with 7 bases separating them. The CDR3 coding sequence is TGTGCCAGCAGCCAAGGGACAGCGAACACTGAAGCTTTCTTT. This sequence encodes CASSQGTANTEAFF.

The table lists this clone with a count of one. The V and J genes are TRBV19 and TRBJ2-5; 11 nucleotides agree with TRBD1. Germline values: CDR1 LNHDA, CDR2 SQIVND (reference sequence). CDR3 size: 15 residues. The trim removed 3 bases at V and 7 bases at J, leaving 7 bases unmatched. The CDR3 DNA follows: TGTGCCAGTAGTATCGGGACAGGGGGAGGGGGGACCCAGTACTTC. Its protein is CASSIGTGGGGTQYF.

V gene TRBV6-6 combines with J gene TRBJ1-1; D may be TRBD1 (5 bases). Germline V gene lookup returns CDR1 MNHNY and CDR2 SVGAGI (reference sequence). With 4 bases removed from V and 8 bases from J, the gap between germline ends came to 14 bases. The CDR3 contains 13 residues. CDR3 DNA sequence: TGTGCCAGCAGTTTCGCGGCAGGGAAGGAAGCTTTCTTT. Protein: CASSFAAGKEAFF.

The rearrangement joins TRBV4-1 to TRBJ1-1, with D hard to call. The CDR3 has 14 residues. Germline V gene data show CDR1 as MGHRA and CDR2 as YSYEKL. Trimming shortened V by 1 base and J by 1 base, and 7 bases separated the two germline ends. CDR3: CASSQVYKNTEAFF. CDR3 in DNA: TGCGCCAGCAGCCAAGTTTATAAGAACACTGAAGCTTTCTTT.

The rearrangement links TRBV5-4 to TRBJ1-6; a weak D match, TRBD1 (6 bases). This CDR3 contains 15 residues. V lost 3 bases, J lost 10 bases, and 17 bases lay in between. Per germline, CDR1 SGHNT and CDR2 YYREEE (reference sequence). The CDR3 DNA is TGTGCCAGCAGCTCAGGGACACAGGGCAAGTCACCCCTCCACTTT. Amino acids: CASSSGTQGKSPLHF. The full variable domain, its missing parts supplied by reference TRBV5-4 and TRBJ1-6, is ETGVTQSPTHLIKTRGQQVTLRCSSQSGHNTVSWYQQALGQGPQFIFQYYREEENGRGNFPPRFSGLQFPNYSSELNVNALELDDSALYLCASSSGTQGKSPLHFGNGTRLTVT.

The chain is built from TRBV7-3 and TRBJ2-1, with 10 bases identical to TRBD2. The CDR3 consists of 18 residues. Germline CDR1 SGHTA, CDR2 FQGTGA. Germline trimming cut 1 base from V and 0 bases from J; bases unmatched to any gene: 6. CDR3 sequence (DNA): TGTGCCAGCAGCTTAAAGGGTAGCGGGGGGCTCTCCTACAATGAGCAGTTCTTC. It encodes CASSLKGSGGLSYNEQFF.

CDR3 coding DNA: TGTGCCAGCAGCTTGAGTCGACAGGGGGCGAGTTTCACTAATGAAAAACTGTTTTTT. It is translated as CASSLSRQGASFTNEKLFF. The chain employs TRBV5-4 and TRBJ1-4, with 10 bases matching TRBD1. CDR3 size: 19 residues. CDR1 is SGHNT, CDR2 YYREEE, per germline (reference sequence). V shed 1 base, J shed 2 bases, and the junction held 11 bases outside the gene matches. Full variable domain (remainder filled in from reference TRBV5-4 and TRBJ1-4): ETGVTQSPTHLIKTRGQQVTLRCSSQSGHNTVSWYQQALGQGPQFIFQYYREEENGRGNFPPRFSGLQFPNYSSELNVNALELDDSALYLCASSLSRQGASFTNEKLFFGSGTQLSVL.

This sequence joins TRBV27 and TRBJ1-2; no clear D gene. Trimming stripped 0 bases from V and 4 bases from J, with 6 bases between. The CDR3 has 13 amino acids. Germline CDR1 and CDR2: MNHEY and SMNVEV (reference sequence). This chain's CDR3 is CASSLSATYGYTF. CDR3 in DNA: TGTGCCAGCAGTTTATCGGCCACCTATGGCTACACCTTC.

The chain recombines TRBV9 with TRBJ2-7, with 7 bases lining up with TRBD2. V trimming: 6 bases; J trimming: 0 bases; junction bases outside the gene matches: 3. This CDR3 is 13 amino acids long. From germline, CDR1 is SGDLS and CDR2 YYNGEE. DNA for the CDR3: TGTGCCAGCACCCGGGGGGACTCCTACGAGCAGTACTTC. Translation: CASTRGDSYEQYF.